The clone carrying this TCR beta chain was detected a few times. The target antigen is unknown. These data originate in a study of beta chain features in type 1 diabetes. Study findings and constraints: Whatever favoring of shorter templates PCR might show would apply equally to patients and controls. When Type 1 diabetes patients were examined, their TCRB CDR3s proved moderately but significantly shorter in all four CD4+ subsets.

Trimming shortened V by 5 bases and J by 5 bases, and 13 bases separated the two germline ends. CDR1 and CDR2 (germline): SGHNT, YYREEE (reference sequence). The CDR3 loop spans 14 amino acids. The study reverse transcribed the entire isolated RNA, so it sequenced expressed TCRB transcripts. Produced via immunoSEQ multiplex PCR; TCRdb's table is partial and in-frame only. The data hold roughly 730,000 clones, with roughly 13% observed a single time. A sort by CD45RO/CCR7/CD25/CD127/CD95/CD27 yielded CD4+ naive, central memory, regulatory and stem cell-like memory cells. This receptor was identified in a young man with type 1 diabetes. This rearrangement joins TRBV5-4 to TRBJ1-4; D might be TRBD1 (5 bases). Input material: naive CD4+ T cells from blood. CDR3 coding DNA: TGTGCCAGCAGTTCCGGGGCCGGGAATGAAAAACTGTTTTTT. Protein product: CASSSGAGNEKLFF.